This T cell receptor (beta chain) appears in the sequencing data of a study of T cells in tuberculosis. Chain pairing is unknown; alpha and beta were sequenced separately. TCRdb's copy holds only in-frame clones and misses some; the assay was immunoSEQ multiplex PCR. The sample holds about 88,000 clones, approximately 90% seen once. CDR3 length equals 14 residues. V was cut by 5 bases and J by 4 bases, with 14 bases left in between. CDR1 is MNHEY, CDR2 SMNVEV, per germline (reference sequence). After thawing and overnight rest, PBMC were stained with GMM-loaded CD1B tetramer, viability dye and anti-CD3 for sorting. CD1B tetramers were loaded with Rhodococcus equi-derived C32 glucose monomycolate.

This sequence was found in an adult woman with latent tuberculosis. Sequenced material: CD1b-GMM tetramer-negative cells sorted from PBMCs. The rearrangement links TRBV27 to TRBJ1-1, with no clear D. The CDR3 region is CASSPLPRGTEAFF. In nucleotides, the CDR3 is TGTGCCAGCAGTCCCCTCCCCAGAGGCACTGAAGCTTTCTTT.